This T cell receptor (beta chain) appears in the sequencing data of a study of blood T cell repertoires in COVID-19. Whole-study context: Sites across the United States, Italy and Spain contributed samples from acute and convalescent COVID-19. T cells, B-cell-depleted T cells, or PBMCs supplied cDNA or gDNA.

Sequencing was performed with immunoSEQ multiplex PCR; in TCRdb, only in-frame clones are kept and a portion is missing. The sample carries 220,000 or so clones, around 80% recorded once. In germline, CDR1 is LNHDA, CDR2 SQIVND (reference sequence). Trimming cost V 1 base and J 7 bases, with 8 bases left between them. The CDR3 is made up of 13 amino acids. Sequencing was carried out using peripheral blood. The genes are TRBV19 and TRBJ1-5; D is uncertain. The sequence was obtained from a woman older than 75 with acute or convalescent COVID-19. The CDR3 is CASSIGLRQPQHF. In DNA form, the CDR3 reads TGTGCCAGTAGTATAGGGCTGCGGCAGCCCCAGCATTTT.